This paragraph covers one TCR beta chain sequence. This sample stems from a study of blood T cell repertoires in COVID-19. Study-wide background: Sites across the United States, Italy and Spain contributed samples from acute and convalescent COVID-19.

The CDR3 is 14 amino acids. CDR1 is MDHEN and CDR2 is SYDVKM in the germline V gene. Trimming shortened V by 3 bases and J by 1 base, and 9 bases separated the two germline ends. Original analysis: Researchers report that nucleated cell counts were estimated from reference gene primer amplification. Method: immunoSEQ multiplex PCR; TCRdb's copy keeps in-frame clones and lacks some. The V and J calls and clone size are taken from that table; D and trimming were inferred from the DNA. Among fewer than 350,000 clones listed, approximately 80% were seen once. V usage is TRBV28 and J usage is TRBJ1-1, with D perhaps matching TRBD1 (5 bases). Input material: peripheral blood. This receptor was identified in a woman aged 60 to 75 with active or convalescent COVID-19. The CDR3 region is CASSFVGANTEAFF. The CDR3 region has the DNA TGTGCCAGCAGTTTTGTAGGGGCGAACACTGAAGCTTTCTTT.